This TCR beta chain was identified in a study of read filtering for tumor transcriptome and immune sequencing. Across the whole study: Per sample, TCR-region reads ranged about 4.05 to 11 million by IR-seq, 85 to 1273 by RNA-seq.

This library used around 0.4 ug RNA and molecular barcoded adaptors spanning alpha/delta and beta/gamma chains. TCRdb called the reads again in MiXCR, with one record for every CDR3 protein. The sample includes some 50,000 distinct CDR3 sequences, 15% to 20% seen only once; the top ten take more than 30%. Bone marrow was sampled from every patient at the time of active disease. There are many counts of this clonotype. V was clipped by 8 bases and J by 4 bases, with 14 bases between them. Germline V gives CDR1 SNHLY, CDR2 FYNNEI. This CDR3 is 13 amino acids long. The sequenced sample consisted of a population of CD138-negative cells sorted from bone marrow. The chain joins TRBV2 to TRBJ1-1; D unclear. The sequence was collected from a donor at least 40 years old with multiple myeloma. The CDR3 DNA reads as TGTGCCAGCGGTCGCGAGGAGTCCACTGAAGCTTTCTTT. Protein product: CASGREESTEAFF.